This is a list of T cell receptor beta chains from one sample in a study of control samples from healthy donors and cancer patients. Sequencing was performed with immunoSEQ multiplex PCR; in TCRdb, only in-frame clones are kept and a portion is missing. The sample yields about 120,000 clones, about nine tenths seen once. The sample comprised blood. The receptors were gathered from a man aged 35 to 55 in good health. CDR3s include the opening cysteine and the closing phenylalanine or tryptophan. D genes are given only for firm matches. Clone size, where shown, is once, few, many, or a class for clones that have expanded.

abundance: .
d_gene: .
v_gene: TRBV19
j_gene: TRBJ1-2
CDR3aa: CASSIAVRTPYGYTF

abundance: .
d_gene: TRBD2
v_gene: TRBV4-1
j_gene: TRBJ2-3
CDR3aa: CASSRVAGAASDTQYF

abundance: .
d_gene: TRBD2
v_gene: TRBV6-5
j_gene: TRBJ2-4
CDR3aa: CASSAQRGGLNIQYF

abundance: few
d_gene: .
v_gene: TRBV7-2
j_gene: TRBJ2-7
CDR3aa: CASSLADVRPYEQYF

abundance: .
d_gene: .
v_gene: TRBV3-1/TRBV3-2
j_gene: TRBJ2-3
CDR3aa: CASSQNLGISTDTQYF

abundance: .
d_gene: TRBD1
v_gene: TRBV4-1
j_gene: TRBJ1-2
CDR3aa: CASSHVTRQGSNYGYTF

abundance: once
d_gene: .
v_gene: TRBV2
j_gene: TRBJ2-3
CDR3aa: CASSSQGPTDTQYF

abundance: .
d_gene: .
v_gene: TRBV14
j_gene: TRBJ1-2
CDR3aa: CASSQAHLRYGYTF

abundance: few
d_gene: .
v_gene: TRBV21-1
j_gene: TRBJ1-1
CDR3aa: CASSKGAGGGTEAFF

abundance: few
d_gene: .
v_gene: TRBV24-1
j_gene: TRBJ1-1
CDR3aa: CATSQENTEAFF

abundance: .
d_gene: .
v_gene: TRBV9
j_gene: TRBJ1-1
CDR3aa: CASSPDLGNDEAFF

abundance: .
d_gene: .
v_gene: TRBV7-2
j_gene: TRBJ1-1
CDR3aa: CASSLGRDNTEAFF

abundance: .
d_gene: .
v_gene: TRBV30
j_gene: TRBJ1-6
CDR3aa: CAWSVLQGNSPLHF

abundance: .
d_gene: .
v_gene: TRBV9
j_gene: TRBJ2-3
CDR3aa: CASSALRVGTQYF

abundance: .
d_gene: TRBD2
v_gene: TRBV5-1
j_gene: TRBJ2-3
CDR3aa: CASSFAGGSGGAADTQYF

abundance: .
d_gene: TRBD2
v_gene: TRBV7-8
j_gene: TRBJ2-7
CDR3aa: CASSRGREGYEQYF

abundance: .
d_gene: TRBD1
v_gene: TRBV6-4
j_gene: TRBJ1-2
CDR3aa: CASSDSPGTGYGYTF

abundance: .
d_gene: .
v_gene: TRBV9
j_gene: TRBJ1-3
CDR3aa: CASSPGGRFLSGNTIYF

abundance: few
d_gene: .
v_gene: TRBV5-1
j_gene: TRBJ1-2
CDR3aa: CASSAGQPLYGYTF

abundance: few
d_gene: .
v_gene: TRBV7-2
j_gene: TRBJ1-2
CDR3aa: CASSLGGIQANYGYTF

abundance: once
d_gene: .
v_gene: TRBV19
j_gene: TRBJ2-2
CDR3aa: CASSMAAYANTGELFF

abundance: .
d_gene: TRBD1
v_gene: TRBV20-1
j_gene: TRBJ1-1
CDR3aa: CSAAGQAEAFF

abundance: .
d_gene: .
v_gene: TRBV30
j_gene: TRBJ2-1
CDR3aa: CAWSGGRGIGNEQFF

abundance: .
d_gene: .
v_gene: TRBV20-1
j_gene: TRBJ1-2
CDR3aa: CSASKVGTSNYGYTF

abundance: many
d_gene: .
v_gene: TRBV19
j_gene: TRBJ1-1
CDR3aa: CASSSGISNAEAFF

abundance: once
d_gene: TRBD2
v_gene: TRBV4-1
j_gene: TRBJ2-7
CDR3aa: CASTRQDSGGYEQYF

abundance: .
d_gene: .
v_gene: TRBV7-6
j_gene: TRBJ1-5
CDR3aa: CASSLWPGSAQPQHF

abundance: .
d_gene: .
v_gene: TRBV4-3
j_gene: TRBJ2-1
CDR3aa: CASSPDGKGSYNEQFF

abundance: few
d_gene: TRBD2
v_gene: TRBV29-1
j_gene: TRBJ2-1
CDR3aa: CSVLGTSGENEQFF

abundance: .
d_gene: .
v_gene: TRBV7-7
j_gene: TRBJ1-6
CDR3aa: CASSLRQNSPLHF

abundance: .
d_gene: .
v_gene: TRBV6-6
j_gene: TRBJ2-7
CDR3aa: CASSSESYEQYF

abundance: .
d_gene: TRBD1
v_gene: TRBV4-3
j_gene: TRBJ2-5
CDR3aa: CASSQDRGMETQYF

abundance: .
d_gene: .
v_gene: TRBV30
j_gene: TRBJ1-1
CDR3aa: CAWSVQEVTEAFF

abundance: .
d_gene: .
v_gene: TRBV6-5
j_gene: TRBJ1-2
CDR3aa: CASTLGGGWLDGYTF

abundance: .
d_gene: .
v_gene: TRBV14
j_gene: TRBJ2-1
CDR3aa: CASSHPGRSSYNEQFF

abundance: once
d_gene: .
v_gene: TRBV27
j_gene: TRBJ2-5
CDR3aa: CASSPHPVGGQETQYF

abundance: .
d_gene: .
v_gene: TRBV3-1/TRBV3-2
j_gene: TRBJ1-3
CDR3aa: CASSPGSSGNTIYF

abundance: .
d_gene: .
v_gene: TRBV7-9
j_gene: TRBJ1-3
CDR3aa: CASSLDGGGNTIYF

abundance: .
d_gene: TRBD2
v_gene: TRBV5-3
j_gene: TRBJ2-3
CDR3aa: CARSPGGTSGGPSTDTQYF

abundance: .
d_gene: .
v_gene: TRBV7-5
j_gene: TRBJ2-1
CDR3aa: CVRSLARRQGATNEQFF

abundance: .
d_gene: .
v_gene: TRBV5-4
j_gene: TRBJ2-7
CDR3aa: CASRDQGGEQYF

abundance: .
d_gene: .
v_gene: TRBV5-6
j_gene: TRBJ1-5
CDR3aa: CASSLGLGNQPQHF

abundance: .
d_gene: .
v_gene: TRBV19
j_gene: TRBJ1-2
CDR3aa: CASYNYGYTF

abundance: .
d_gene: .
v_gene: TRBV5-6
j_gene: TRBJ2-5
CDR3aa: CASSLGLRLRETQYF

abundance: .
d_gene: .
v_gene: TRBV2
j_gene: TRBJ1-4
CDR3aa: CASLRNSPTNEKLFF

abundance: .
d_gene: .
v_gene: TRBV3-1/TRBV3-2
j_gene: TRBJ2-6
CDR3aa: CASSQVRISGANVLTF

abundance: once
d_gene: .
v_gene: TRBV6-2/TRBV6-3
j_gene: TRBJ1-5
CDR3aa: CASSYAAVNQPQHF

abundance: .
d_gene: .
v_gene: TRBV7-9
j_gene: TRBJ1-2
CDR3aa: CASRVGTAYGYTF

abundance: once
d_gene: TRBD2
v_gene: TRBV7-9
j_gene: TRBJ2-3
CDR3aa: CASSLKLAGGPSTDTQYF

abundance: .
d_gene: .
v_gene: TRBV18
j_gene: TRBJ1-1
CDR3aa: CASSPLTEKNTEAFF

abundance: .
d_gene: TRBD1
v_gene: TRBV25-1
j_gene: TRBJ1-1
CDR3aa: CASSEWDRGNTEAFF

abundance: .
d_gene: TRBD1
v_gene: TRBV18
j_gene: TRBJ1-3
CDR3aa: CASSPQGDTGNTIYF

abundance: once
d_gene: TRBD1
v_gene: TRBV7-2
j_gene: TRBJ2-5
CDR3aa: CASSKRTGGRETQYF

abundance: medium-sized
d_gene: .
v_gene: TRBV19
j_gene: TRBJ1-3
CDR3aa: CASGGGSGNTIYF

abundance: .
d_gene: .
v_gene: TRBV5-4
j_gene: TRBJ2-3
CDR3aa: CASSLETDTQYF

abundance: .
d_gene: .
v_gene: TRBV3-1/TRBV3-2
j_gene: TRBJ1-2
CDR3aa: CASSQGGGGYTF

abundance: .
d_gene: TRBD1
v_gene: TRBV25-1
j_gene: TRBJ1-4
CDR3aa: CASSAQGDEKLFF

abundance: .
d_gene: TRBD2
v_gene: TRBV2
j_gene: TRBJ2-2
CDR3aa: CASSELAGAGELFF

abundance: .
d_gene: TRBD2
v_gene: TRBV6-5
j_gene: TRBJ2-3
CDR3aa: CASSYSAGPQDTQYF

abundance: .
d_gene: .
v_gene: TRBV6-2/TRBV6-3
j_gene: TRBJ1-1
CDR3aa: CASSYSEGNTEAFF